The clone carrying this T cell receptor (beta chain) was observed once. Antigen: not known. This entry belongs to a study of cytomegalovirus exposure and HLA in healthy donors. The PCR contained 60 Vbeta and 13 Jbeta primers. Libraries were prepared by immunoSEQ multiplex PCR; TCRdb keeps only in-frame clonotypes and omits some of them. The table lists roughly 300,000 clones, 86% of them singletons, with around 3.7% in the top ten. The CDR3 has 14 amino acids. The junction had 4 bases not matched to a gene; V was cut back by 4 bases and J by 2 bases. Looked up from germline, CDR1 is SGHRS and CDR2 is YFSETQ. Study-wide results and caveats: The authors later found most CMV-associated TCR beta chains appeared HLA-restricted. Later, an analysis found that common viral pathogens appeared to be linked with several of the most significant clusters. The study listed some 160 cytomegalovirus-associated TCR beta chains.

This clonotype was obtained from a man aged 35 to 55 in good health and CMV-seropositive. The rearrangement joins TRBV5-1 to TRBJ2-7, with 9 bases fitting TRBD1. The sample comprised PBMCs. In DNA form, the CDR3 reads TGCGCCAGCAGCACGGACAGGGGTCCCTACGAGCAGTACTTC. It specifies CASSTDRGPYEQYF.